This is a list of T cell receptor beta chains from one sample in a study of T cell responses to AZD1222 COVID-19 vaccine. Profiling relied on immunoSEQ multiplex PCR, and the TCRdb table lists in-frame clones only, not all of them. The sample lists some 96,000 clones, 88% occurring once. The sample here was peripheral blood, taken on day 0 of AZD1222 vaccination. The receptors come from an adult in good health. CDR3s include the opening cysteine and the closing phenylalanine or tryptophan. The D gene is left open where the match is weak. Clone size is shown for a subset of rows, as once, few, many or a class of expanded clone.

>once|-|TRBV11-3|TRBJ2-5
CASSLVQGGTETQYF
TGTGCCAGCAGCTTAGTTCAGGGCGGGACGGAGACCCAGTACTTC
>-|TRBD2|TRBV6-2/TRBV6-3|TRBJ2-4
CASSPGTSGALAKNIQYF
TGTGCCAGCAGCCCCGGGACTAGCGGAGCACTAGCCAAAAACATTCAGTACTTC
>few|-|TRBV29-1|TRBJ1-3
CSVGTEGNTIYF
TGCAGCGTTGGTACGGAGGGAAACACCATATATTTT
>-|TRBD1|TRBV7-2|TRBJ1-2
CASSPSGTENYGYTF
TGTGCCAGCAGCCCCTCCGGGACAGAGAACTATGGCTACACCTTC
>-|TRBD1|TRBV10-3|TRBJ2-2
CAIKGGQENTGELFF
TGTGCCATCAAAGGAGGACAGGAGAACACCGGGGAGCTGTTTTTT
>-|-|TRBV18|TRBJ1-1
CASSPPPSSQGEAFF
TGTGCCAGCTCACCACCCCCATCCTCCCAGGGTGAAGCTTTCTTT
>-|-|TRBV30|TRBJ2-2
CAWSGGRANTGELFF
TGTGCCTGGAGTGGCGGCAGGGCGAACACCGGGGAGCTGTTTTTT
>once|-|TRBV6-5|TRBJ1-3
CASSTRGILYF
TGTGCCAGCAGTACCCGGGGGATTCTATATTTT
>-|TRBD1|TRBV5-1|TRBJ1-4
CASSLGGTGNEKLFF
TGCGCCAGCAGCCTTGGGGGGACAGGGAATGAAAAACTGTTTTTT
>-|TRBD1|TRBV7-9|TRBJ1-6
CASSLGQGRNDNSPLHF
TGTGCCAGCAGCTTAGGACAGGGAAGGAACGATAATTCACCCCTCCACTTT
>-|-|TRBV4-2|TRBJ1-1
CASSQDWWRRDTEAFF
TGTGCCAGCAGCCAAGATTGGTGGAGGAGGGACACTGAAGCTTTCTTT
>-|-|TRBV2|TRBJ1-1
CASNLGQTPGTEAFF
TGTGCCAGCAACCTAGGACAGACCCCCGGGACTGAAGCTTTCTTT
>-|-|TRBV30|TRBJ1-2
CAWSARAVYGYTF
TGTGCCTGGAGTGCAAGGGCAGTCTATGGCTACACCTTC
>-|TRBD2|TRBV10-3|TRBJ2-1
CAISELSSGRAVNEQFF
TGTGCCATCAGTGAGTTGTCTAGCGGGAGGGCCGTCAATGAGCAGTTCTTC
>-|-|TRBV7-9|TRBJ2-2
CASSLEYRSNTGELFF
TGTGCCAGCAGCTTAGAATACAGGTCGAACACCGGGGAGCTGTTTTTT
>once|-|TRBV7-9|TRBJ1-4
CASSLPREGLITNEKLFF
TGTGCCAGCAGCCTACCCCGCGAGGGGTTGATAACTAATGAAAAACTGTTTTTT
>-|-|TRBV30|TRBJ1-1
CAWSHSEGIGTEAFF
TGTGCCTGGAGTCATTCGGAGGGCATCGGCACTGAAGCTTTCTTT